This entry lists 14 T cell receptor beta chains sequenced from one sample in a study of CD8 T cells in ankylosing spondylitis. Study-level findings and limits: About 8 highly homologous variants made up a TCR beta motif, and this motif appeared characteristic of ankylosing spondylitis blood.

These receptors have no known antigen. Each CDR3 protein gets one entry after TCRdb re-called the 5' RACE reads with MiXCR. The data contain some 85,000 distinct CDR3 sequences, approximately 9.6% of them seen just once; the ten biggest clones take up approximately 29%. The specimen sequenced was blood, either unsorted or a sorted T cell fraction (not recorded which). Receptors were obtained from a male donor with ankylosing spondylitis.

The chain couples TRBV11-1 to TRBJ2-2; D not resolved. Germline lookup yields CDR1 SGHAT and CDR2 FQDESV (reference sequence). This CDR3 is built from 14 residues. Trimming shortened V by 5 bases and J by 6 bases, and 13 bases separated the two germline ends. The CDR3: CASSPLGSAGELFF. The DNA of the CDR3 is TGTGCCAGCAGCCCCCTTGGGTCGGCCGGGGAGCTGTTTTTT.

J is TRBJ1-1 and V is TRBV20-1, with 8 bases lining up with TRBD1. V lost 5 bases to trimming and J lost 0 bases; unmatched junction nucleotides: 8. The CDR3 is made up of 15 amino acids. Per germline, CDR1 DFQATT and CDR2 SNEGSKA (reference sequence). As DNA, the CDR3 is TGCAGTGCTGCGAAACACAGGGGGATGAACACTGAAGCTTTCTTT. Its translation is CSAAKHRGMNTEAFF.

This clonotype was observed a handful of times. The CDR3 is CAISESSGRASDTQYF. The CDR3 nucleotides are TGTGCCATCAGTGAATCTAGCGGGAGGGCCTCAGATACGCAGTATTTT. This sequence joins TRBV10-3 and TRBJ2-3, with 12 bases fitting TRBD2. The length of the CDR3 is 16 residues. The J segment lost 4 bases and the V segment lost 3 bases, leaving 5 bases of the junction unmatched. The germline gives CDR1 ENHRY, CDR2 SYGVKD.

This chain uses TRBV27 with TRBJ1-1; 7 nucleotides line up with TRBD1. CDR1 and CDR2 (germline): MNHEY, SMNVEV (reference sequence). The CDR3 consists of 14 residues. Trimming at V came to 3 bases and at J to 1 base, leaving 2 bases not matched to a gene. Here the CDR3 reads CASSFTGENTEAFF. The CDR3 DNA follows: TGTGCCAGCAGTTTCACAGGGGAGAACACTGAAGCTTTCTTT.

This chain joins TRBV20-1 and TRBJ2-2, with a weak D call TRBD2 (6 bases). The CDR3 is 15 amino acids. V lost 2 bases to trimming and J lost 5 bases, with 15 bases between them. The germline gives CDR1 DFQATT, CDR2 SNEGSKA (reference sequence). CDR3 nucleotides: TGCAGTGCTAGACACCGGGGAGGCCGAACCGGGGAGCTGTTTTTT. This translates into CSARHRGGRTGELFF.

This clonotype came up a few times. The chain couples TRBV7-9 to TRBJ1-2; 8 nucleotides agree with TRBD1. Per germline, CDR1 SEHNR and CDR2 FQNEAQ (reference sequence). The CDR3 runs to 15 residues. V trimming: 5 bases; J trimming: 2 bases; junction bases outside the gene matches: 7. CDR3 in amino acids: CASSRGQVMNYGYTF. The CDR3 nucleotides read TGTGCCAGCAGCCGGGGACAGGTGATGAACTATGGCTACACCTTC.

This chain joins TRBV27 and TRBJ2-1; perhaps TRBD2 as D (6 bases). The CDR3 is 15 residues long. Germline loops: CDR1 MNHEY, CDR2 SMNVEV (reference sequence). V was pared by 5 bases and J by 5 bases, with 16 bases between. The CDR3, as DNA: TGTGCCAGCAGTCCCGGGACTTTTTTTCACAATGAGCAGTTCTTC. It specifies CASSPGTFFHNEQFF.

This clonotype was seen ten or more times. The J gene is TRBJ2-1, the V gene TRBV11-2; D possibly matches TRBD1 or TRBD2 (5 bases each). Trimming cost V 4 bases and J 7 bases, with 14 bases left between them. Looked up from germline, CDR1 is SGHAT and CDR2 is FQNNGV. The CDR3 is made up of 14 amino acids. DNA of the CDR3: TGTGCCAGCAGCTCCGGGAAGGACAAGAATGAGCAGTTCTTC. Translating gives CASSSGKDKNEQFF.

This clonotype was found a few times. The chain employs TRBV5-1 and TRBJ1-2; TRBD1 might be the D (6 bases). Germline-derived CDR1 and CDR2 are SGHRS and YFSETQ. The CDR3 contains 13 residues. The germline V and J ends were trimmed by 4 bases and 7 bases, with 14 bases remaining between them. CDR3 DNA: TGCGCCAGCAGCGCTGACAGGACGTCTGGCTACACCTTC. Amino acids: CASSADRTSGYTF.

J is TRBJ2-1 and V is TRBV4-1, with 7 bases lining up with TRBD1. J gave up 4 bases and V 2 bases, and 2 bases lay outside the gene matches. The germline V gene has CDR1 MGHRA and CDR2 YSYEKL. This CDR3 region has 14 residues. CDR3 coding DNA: TGCGCCAGCAGCCAATGGGACAGATACAATGAGCAGTTCTTC. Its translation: CASSQWDRYNEQFF.

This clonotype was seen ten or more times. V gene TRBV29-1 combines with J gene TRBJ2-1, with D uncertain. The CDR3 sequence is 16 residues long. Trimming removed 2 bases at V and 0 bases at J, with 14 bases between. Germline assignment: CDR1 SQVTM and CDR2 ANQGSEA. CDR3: CSVETIPLSSYNEQFF. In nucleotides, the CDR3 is TGCAGCGTTGAAACGATCCCTCTTAGCTCCTACAATGAGCAGTTCTTC.

The CDR3 reads CASSSLAGEPYNEQFF. In DNA, the CDR3 is TGTGCCAGCAGTTCACTAGCGGGAGAACCCTACAATGAGCAGTTCTTC. The J gene is TRBJ2-1, the V gene TRBV25-1; TRBD2 matches 11 bases. Losses at the gene ends were 5 bases for V and 2 bases for J; bases not matched to a gene: 5. There are 16 residues in the CDR3. CDR1 and CDR2 (germline): MGHDK, SYGVNS.

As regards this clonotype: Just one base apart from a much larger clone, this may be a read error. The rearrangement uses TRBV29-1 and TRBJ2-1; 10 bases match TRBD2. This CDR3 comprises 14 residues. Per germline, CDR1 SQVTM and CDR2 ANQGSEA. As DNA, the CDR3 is TGCAGCGTTGGCTCTAGCGGGAGTTACAATGAGGAGTTCTTC. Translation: CSVGSSGSYNEEFF.

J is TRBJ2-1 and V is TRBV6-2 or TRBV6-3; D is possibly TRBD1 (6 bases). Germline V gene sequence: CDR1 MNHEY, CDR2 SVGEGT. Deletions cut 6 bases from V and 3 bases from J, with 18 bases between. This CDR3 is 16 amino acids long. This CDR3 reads CASRAATGHLYNEQFF. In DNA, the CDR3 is TGTGCCAGCAGGGCCGCTACGGGACACCTCTACAATGAGCAGTTCTTC.